This passage covers 5 T cell receptor beta chains from one sample sequenced in a study of CD8 T cells in Susac syndrome. RNA in amounts of roughly 0.5 to 1 ug was reverse transcribed with random hexamers. One entry per CDR3 protein, called by TCRdb with MiXCR from the immunoSEQ multiplex PCR reads. The profile shows hundreds of thousands of distinct CDR3 sequences, roughly 93% of them singletons. Sequencing was carried out using CD4+ T cells from PBMCs. The receptors originated from a human donor with Susac syndrome.

The chain combines TRBV18 with TRBJ1-2; tentative D call: TRBD1 (5 bases). Germline V gene lookup returns CDR1 KGHSH and CDR2 LQKENI. The CDR3 consists of 15 residues. The V and J ends lost 3 bases and 0 bases respectively, with 11 bases between them. This CDR3 is CASSPESTANYGYTF. CDR3 DNA sequence: TGTGCCAGCTCACCGGAATCGACAGCTAACTATGGCTACACCTTC.

J is TRBJ2-7 and V is TRBV9; no definite D call. The CDR3 extends over 14 amino acids. Germline V lookup: CDR1 SGDLS, CDR2 YYNGEE. V was shortened by 0 bases and J by 4 bases, with 11 bases between the two germline ends. CDR3 residues: CASSVGPPSYEQYF. The CDR3 DNA follows: TGTGCCAGCAGCGTAGGGCCCCCTTCTTACGAGCAGTACTTC.

J is TRBJ2-2 and V is TRBV11-1; D perhaps matches TRBD1 (8 bases). CDR1 SGHAT and CDR2 FQDESV come from the germline V gene (reference sequence). The CDR3 is 16 amino acids. The V and J ends lost 5 bases and 5 bases respectively, with 18 bases between them. The CDR3 spells CASSLWTGRDTGELFF. For the CDR3, the DNA is TGTGCCAGCAGCCTTTGGACAGGGAGGGATACCGGGGAGCTGTTTTTT.

In its sample, this clonotype was seen once. The chain carries TRBV11-2 and TRBJ2-7, with 8 nucleotides matching TRBD2. This CDR3 has 14 amino acids. V trimming: 0 bases; J trimming: 3 bases; junction bases outside the gene matches: 1. CDR1 is SGHAT and CDR2 is FQNNGV in the germline V gene. CDR3 amino acids: CASSLDRGGYEQYF. In DNA form, the CDR3 reads TGTGCCAGCAGCTTAGATCGGGGGGGCTACGAGCAGTACTTC.

The CDR3 sequence is CASSFPWGGSSGANVLTF. The CDR3 nucleotides are TGTGCCAGCAGCTTTCCCTGGGGCGGCAGCTCTGGGGCCAACGTCCTGACTTTC. This chain uses TRBV9 with TRBJ2-6; a possible D gene is TRBD1 (5 bases). The germline CDR1 and CDR2 sequences are SGDLS and YYNGEE. The CDR3 consists of 18 residues. V lost 4 bases and J 0 bases, leaving 17 bases between the germline ends.